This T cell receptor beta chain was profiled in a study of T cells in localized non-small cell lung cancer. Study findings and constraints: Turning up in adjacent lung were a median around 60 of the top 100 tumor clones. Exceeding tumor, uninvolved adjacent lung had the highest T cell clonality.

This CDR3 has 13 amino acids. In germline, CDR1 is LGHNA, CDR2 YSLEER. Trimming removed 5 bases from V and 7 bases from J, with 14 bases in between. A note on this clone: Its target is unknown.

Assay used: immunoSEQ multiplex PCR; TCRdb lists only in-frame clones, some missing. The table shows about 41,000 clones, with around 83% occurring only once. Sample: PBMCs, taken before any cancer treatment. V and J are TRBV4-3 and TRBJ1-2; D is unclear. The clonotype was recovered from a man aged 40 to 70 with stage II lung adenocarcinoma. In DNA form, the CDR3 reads TGCGCCAGCAGCAAGTGGGGAGCGGGTGGCTACACCTTC. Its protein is CASSKWGAGGYTF.